The T cell receptor (beta chain) described here comes from a study of technical replicates of blood from a few donors. Repertoires were generated with immunoSEQ multiplex PCR, while TCRdb's copy carries only in-frame clones and drops some. Here the sample spans about 85,000 clones, 90% to 95% being singletons. Per the germline V gene, CDR1 is ENHRY and CDR2 is SYGVKD. The CDR3 length is 18 residues. The V segment lost 0 bases and the J segment 8 bases; nucleotides outside the gene matches: 13. The chain joins TRBV10-3 to TRBJ2-3, with 11 bases fitting TRBD2. The source material was T cells isolated from PBMCs. The clonotype comes from a human donor in good health. In DNA, the CDR3 is TGTGCCATCAGTGAGTCGATCTCTGGGCGACTAGCGGGAAGTACGCAGTATTTT. Its protein product is CAISESISGRLAGSTQYF.